This entry lists 14 T cell receptor beta chains sequenced from one sample in a study of control samples from healthy donors and cancer patients. Assay: immunoSEQ multiplex PCR; the TCRdb copy retains only in-frame clones and omits some. The sample lists 75,000 to 95,000 clones; around nine tenths were seen once. The sample taken for sequencing was PBMCs. Receptor source: a woman between 45 and 60 years old with colorectal cancer.

This clone was detected only a few times. This CDR3 reads CASSMAVNTGELFF. The DNA of the CDR3 is TGTGCCAGTAGTATGGCGGTCAACACCGGGGAGCTGTTTTTT. The chain recombines TRBV19 with TRBJ2-2; D remains unclear. The CDR3 has 14 residues. Per germline, CDR1 LNHDA and CDR2 SQIVND (reference sequence). V shed 3 bases and J shed 2 bases, with 7 bases lying between them.

Only one count was recorded for this clone. In the same sample, other DNA sequences code for this CDR3. This chain uses TRBV3-1 (or the pseudogene TRBV3-2) with TRBJ1-1; D uncertain. V was clipped by 0 bases and J by 1 base, with 6 bases between them. The CDR3 loop spans 14 amino acids. Germline V lookup: CDR1 LGHDT, CDR2 YNNKEL (reference sequence). The CDR3 DNA reads as TGTGCCAGCAGCCAAGATCGGGGGAACACTGAAGCTTTCTTT. Protein product: CASSQDRGNTEAFF.

This sequence joins TRBV19 and TRBJ1-6; weak D call: TRBD1 (6 bases). CDR1 LNHDA and CDR2 SQIVND come from the germline V gene (reference sequence). The CDR3 consists of 12 residues. Trimming removed 5 bases at V and 14 bases at J, with 13 bases between. CDR3 residues: CASSPPTGALHF. CDR3 DNA sequence: TGTGCCAGTAGTCCCCCGACAGGAGCCCTCCACTTT.

V usage is TRBV30 and J usage is TRBJ2-1; 7 bases are a match to TRBD2. Per germline, CDR1 GTSNPN and CDR2 SVGIG (reference sequence). V lost 1 base to trimming and J lost 15 bases; unmatched junction nucleotides: 15. The CDR3 runs 14 residues. This chain's CDR3 is CAWSGRPSGEGSFF. For the CDR3, the DNA is TGTGCCTGGAGTGGTAGGCCGTCCGGGGAGGGGTCGTTCTTC. Filled out from reference TRBV30 and TRBJ2-1, the complete variable domain reads SQTIHQWPATLVQPVGSPLSLECTVEGTSNPNLYWYRQAAGRGLQLLFYSVGIGQISSEVPQNLSASRPQDRQFILSSKKLLLSDSGFYLCAWSGRPSGEGSFFGPGTRLTVL.

The V and J genes are TRBV2 and TRBJ1-2; a weak D match, TRBD1 (6 bases). Germline V gene sequence: CDR1 SNHLY, CDR2 FYNNEI. This CDR3 contains 14 residues. Trimming removed 2 bases from V and 4 bases from J, with 11 bases in between. The CDR3 reads CASSEMGGRYGYTF. The CDR3 DNA follows: TGTGCCAGCAGTGAAATGGGGGGCCGCTATGGCTACACCTTC.

The rearrangement joins TRBV6-5 to TRBJ1-1; D is perhaps TRBD1 (6 bases). With 2 bases removed from V and 2 bases from J, the gap between germline ends came to 9 bases. Germline V gives CDR1 MNHEY, CDR2 SVGAGI. This CDR3 has 14 amino acids. The CDR3 DNA reads TGTGCCAGCAGTTACGGGACACTAAACACTGAAGCTTTCTTT. Its protein is CASSYGTLNTEAFF.

The rearrangement joins TRBV18 to TRBJ2-5; D is possibly TRBD2 (6 bases). Germline V gene lookup returns CDR1 KGHSH and CDR2 LQKENI. V was trimmed by 0 bases and J by 5 bases, leaving 13 bases between them. The CDR3 runs 15 residues. For the CDR3, the DNA is TGTGCCAGCTCACCACCGGGTCAGGAGGGCGAGACCCAGTACTTC. It translates to CASSPPGQEGETQYF.

The V gene is TRBV19, the J gene TRBJ1-5; tentative D call: TRBD1 (5 bases). The V and J ends lost 6 bases and 1 base respectively, with 16 bases between them. The CDR3 has 16 amino acids. CDR1 and CDR2 (germline): LNHDA, SQIVND (reference sequence). CDR3 amino acids: CASSLTWTTSNQPQHF. CDR3 coding DNA: TGTGCCAGTAGCCTGACATGGACAACGAGCAATCAGCCCCAGCATTTT.

The chain combines TRBV19 with TRBJ2-3; D not certain. The CDR3 extends over 14 amino acids. V gave up 9 bases and J gave up 0 bases, with 13 bases separating them. CDR1 and CDR2 (germline): LNHDA, SQIVND (reference sequence). CDR3 in amino acids: CASQKWDSTDTQYF. Here the CDR3 DNA reads TGTGCCAGCCAAAAATGGGATAGCACAGATACGCAGTATTTT.

The chain uses TRBV9 and TRBJ2-3, with D unclear. There are 13 residues in the CDR3. Germline V gives CDR1 SGDLS, CDR2 YYNGEE. V lost 0 bases and J 5 bases, leaving 7 bases between the germline ends. The CDR3 loop reads CASSVGSGDTQYF. The CDR3 bases are TGTGCCAGCAGCGTAGGCTCTGGAGATACGCAGTATTTT. The variable domain in full, completed from reference TRBV9 and TRBJ2-3, reads DSGVTQTPKHLITATGQRVTLRCSPRSGDLSVYWYQQSLDQGLQFLIQYYNGEERAKGNILERFSAQQFPDLHSELNLSSLELGDSALYFCASSVGSGDTQYFGPGTRLTVL.

CDR3 amino acids: CAISVTGTAIGEAFF. The CDR3 region has the DNA TGTGCCATCAGTGTTACCGGGACGGCCATAGGGGAGGCTTTCTTT. The chain links TRBV10-3 to TRBJ1-1; tentatively, D is TRBD1 (5 bases). Per germline, CDR1 ENHRY and CDR2 SYGVKD. The CDR3 length is 15 residues. With 4 bases removed from V and 11 bases from J, the gap between germline ends came to 23 bases.

The chain is built from TRBV4-1 and TRBJ1-3, with 10 nucleotides matching TRBD1. Per the germline V gene, CDR1 is MGHRA and CDR2 is YSYEKL. The CDR3 spans 16 residues. The junction had 6 bases not matched to a gene; V was cut back by 1 base and J by 6 bases. The CDR3: CASSQAGTGVLNTIYF. The CDR3 nucleotides are TGCGCCAGCAGCCAAGCCGGGACAGGGGTTCTAAACACCATATATTTT.

V and J are TRBV2 and TRBJ2-6; D ambiguous. CDR3 length: 16 residues. Trimming left V 0 bases short and J 0 bases short, with 6 bases between. The V gene's germline CDR1 is SNHLY and CDR2 FYNNEI. CDR3 residues: CASSEAGFSGANVLTF. The CDR3 bases are TGTGCCAGCAGTGAAGCGGGATTCTCTGGGGCCAACGTCCTGACTTTC.

V and J are TRBV4-1 and TRBJ1-5, with 7 bases fitting TRBD1. In germline, CDR1 is MGHRA, CDR2 YSYEKL. V was clipped by 1 base and J by 4 bases; unmatched bases: 10. The CDR3 spans 17 residues. DNA for the CDR3: TGCGCCAGCAGCCAAGCGCGAGGGGGCGGCTCGAATCAGCCCCAGCATTTT. This encodes CASSQARGGGSNQPQHF.